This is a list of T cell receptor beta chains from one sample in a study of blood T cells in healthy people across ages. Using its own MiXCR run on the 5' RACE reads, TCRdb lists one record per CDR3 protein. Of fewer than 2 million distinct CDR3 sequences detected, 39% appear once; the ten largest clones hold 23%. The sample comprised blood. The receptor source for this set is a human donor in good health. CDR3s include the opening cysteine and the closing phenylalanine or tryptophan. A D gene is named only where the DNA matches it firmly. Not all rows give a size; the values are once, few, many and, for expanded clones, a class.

CDR3aa: CATSDVTGPQPDTQYF
CDR3nt: TGTGCCACCAGTGACGTGACAGGACCTCAACCAGATACGCAGTATTTT
v_gene: TRBV24-1
abundance: NA
d_gene: NA
j_gene: TRBJ2-3

CDR3aa: CASSQDSGATAYNEQFF
CDR3nt: TGCGCCAGCAGCCAAGATTCCGGGGCGACAGCGTACAATGAGCAGTTCTTC
v_gene: TRBV4-3
abundance: NA
d_gene: NA
j_gene: TRBJ2-1

CDR3aa: CASSLSGTGELETQYF
CDR3nt: TGTGCCAGCAGCTTAAGCGGGACAGGGGAATTGGAGACCCAGTACTTC
v_gene: TRBV7-2
abundance: NA
d_gene: TRBD1
j_gene: TRBJ2-5

CDR3aa: CASSSYVQGGETQYF
CDR3nt: TGTGCCAGCAGCTCCTACGTACAAGGGGGAGAGACCCAGTACTTC
v_gene: TRBV11-3
abundance: once
d_gene: NA
j_gene: TRBJ2-5

CDR3aa: CASSFRGRDTQYF
CDR3nt: TGTGCCAGCAGCTTTCGGGGTCGGGATACGCAGTATTTT
v_gene: TRBV9
abundance: NA
d_gene: NA
j_gene: TRBJ2-3

CDR3aa: CSVETGFYEQYF
CDR3nt: TGCAGCGTTGAGACAGGGTTTTACGAGCAGTACTTC
v_gene: TRBV29-1
abundance: NA
d_gene: TRBD1
j_gene: TRBJ2-7

CDR3aa: CVSSQDWRGPQETQYF
CDR3nt: TGTGTCAGCAGCCAAGATTGGCGGGGACCCCAAGAGACCCAGTACTTC
v_gene: TRBV3-1
abundance: once
d_gene: NA
j_gene: TRBJ2-5

CDR3aa: CATSDSGLAGGPPYNEQFF
CDR3nt: TGTGCCACCAGTGATTCCGGACTAGCGGGGGGCCCTCCCTACAATGAGCAGTTCTTC
v_gene: TRBV24-1
abundance: NA
d_gene: TRBD2
j_gene: TRBJ2-1

CDR3aa: CSGSGLRGVNEQYF
CDR3nt: TGCAGCGGTTCGGGTCTCAGAGGGGTAAATGAGCAGTACTTC
v_gene: TRBV29-1
abundance: NA
d_gene: NA
j_gene: TRBJ2-5

CDR3aa: CASSYSGAMDGYTF
CDR3nt: TGTGCCAGCAGTTACTCGGGGGCCATGGATGGCTACACCTTC
v_gene: TRBV6-5
abundance: few
d_gene: NA
j_gene: TRBJ1-2

CDR3aa: CASSLRQAGNGYTF
CDR3nt: TGTGCCAGCAGCCTCCGCCAGGCCGGGAATGGCTACACCTTC
v_gene: TRBV7-9
abundance: NA
d_gene: NA
j_gene: TRBJ1-2

CDR3aa: CASSGLLAGEQTQSTDTQYF
CDR3nt: TGTGCCAGCAGCGGGCTACTGGCGGGGGAGCAAACTCAAAGCACAGATACGCAGTATTTT
v_gene: TRBV11-2
abundance: few
d_gene: TRBD2
j_gene: TRBJ2-3

CDR3aa: CASSPIGQADTEAFF
CDR3nt: TGTGCCAGCAGTCCCATCGGACAGGCCGACACTGAAGCTTTCTTT
v_gene: TRBV5-5
abundance: few
d_gene: TRBD1
j_gene: TRBJ1-1

CDR3aa: CSVEVGTGTEAFF
CDR3nt: TGCAGCGTTGAAGTTGGCACAGGGACGGAAGCTTTCTTT
v_gene: TRBV29-1
abundance: few
d_gene: NA
j_gene: TRBJ1-1

CDR3aa: CSAQTSLRTDTQYF
CDR3nt: TGCAGTGCCCAGACTAGTCTGCGCACAGATACGCAGTATTTT
v_gene: TRBV20-1
abundance: NA
d_gene: NA
j_gene: TRBJ2-3

CDR3aa: CAGSGQLGGELFF
CDR3nt: TGTGCCGGCAGTGGACAGCTCGGCGGGGAGCTGTTTTTT
v_gene: TRBV6-5
abundance: few
d_gene: NA
j_gene: TRBJ2-2